Sequencing of this TCR beta chain was carried out in a study of OX40 agonist ivuxolimab in advanced cancers. Study as a whole: The drug used for patients, ivuxolimab, was an agonistic anti-OX40 (CD134) antibody.

Sequenced by immunoSEQ multiplex PCR; TCRdb stores in-frame clones only, minus some. The sample lists about 58,000 clones; under 90% were seen once. V lost 5 bases, J lost 4 bases, and 8 bases stayed unmatched. Germline V gene data show CDR1 as SGHTA and CDR2 as FQGNSA. The CDR3 covers 16 residues. This clonotype originated in an adult with an advanced solid tumor such as melanoma, head and neck, liver or kidney cancer. This rearrangement joins TRBV7-2 to TRBJ1-3, with 10 bases fitting TRBD1. Here the sequenced sample was CD4+ or CD8+ T cells sorted from blood, taken in a trial of the OX40 agonist ivuxolimab. The CDR3: CASSLRQGATGNTIYF. The CDR3 DNA sequence: TGTGCCAGCAGCCTCCGACAGGGGGCTACAGGAAACACCATATATTTT.